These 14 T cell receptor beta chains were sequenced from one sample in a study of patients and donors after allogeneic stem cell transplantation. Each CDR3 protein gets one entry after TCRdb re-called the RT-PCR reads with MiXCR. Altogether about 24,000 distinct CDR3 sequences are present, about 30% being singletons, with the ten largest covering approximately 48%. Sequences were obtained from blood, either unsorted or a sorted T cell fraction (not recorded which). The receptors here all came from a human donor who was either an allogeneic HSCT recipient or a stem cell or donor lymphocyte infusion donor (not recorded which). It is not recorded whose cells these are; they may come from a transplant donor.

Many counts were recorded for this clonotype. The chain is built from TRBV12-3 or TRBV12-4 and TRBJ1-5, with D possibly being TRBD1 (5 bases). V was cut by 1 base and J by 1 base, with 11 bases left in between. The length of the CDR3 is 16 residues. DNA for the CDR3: TGTGCCAGCAGTTTAGACAGGCTGGGGAGCAATCAGCCCCAGCATTTT. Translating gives CASSLDRLGSNQPQHF.

CDR3 amino acids: CSAGLAGVTDTQYF. In nucleotides, the CDR3 is TGCAGTGCTGGACTAGCGGGGGTCACAGATACGCAGTATTTT. V is TRBV20-1 and J is TRBJ2-3, with 13 bases lining up with TRBD2. The J segment lost 2 bases and the V segment lost 5 bases, leaving 1 base of the junction unmatched. The CDR3 sequence is 14 residues long. Germline V lookup: CDR1 DFQATT, CDR2 SNEGSKA (reference sequence).

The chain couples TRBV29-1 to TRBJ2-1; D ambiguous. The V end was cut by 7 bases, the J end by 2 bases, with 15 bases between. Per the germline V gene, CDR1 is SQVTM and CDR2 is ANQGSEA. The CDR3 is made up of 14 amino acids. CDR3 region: CSDVKAGPYNEQFF. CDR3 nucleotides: TGCAGCGACGTTAAAGCCGGGCCCTACAATGAGCAGTTCTTC.

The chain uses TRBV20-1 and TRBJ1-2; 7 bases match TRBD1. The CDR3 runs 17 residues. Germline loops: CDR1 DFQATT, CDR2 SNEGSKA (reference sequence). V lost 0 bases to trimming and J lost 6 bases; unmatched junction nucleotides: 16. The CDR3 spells CSARDQEEDRQLDGYTF. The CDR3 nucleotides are TGCAGTGCTAGAGATCAAGAAGAGGACAGGCAACTGGATGGCTACACCTTC.

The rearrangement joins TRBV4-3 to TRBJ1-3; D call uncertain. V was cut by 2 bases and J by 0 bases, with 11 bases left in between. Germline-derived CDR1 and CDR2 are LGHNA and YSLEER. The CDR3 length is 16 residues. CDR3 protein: CASSQSSRVSGNTIYF. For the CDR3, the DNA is TGCGCCAGCAGCCAAAGCTCCCGTGTCTCTGGAAACACCATATATTTT.

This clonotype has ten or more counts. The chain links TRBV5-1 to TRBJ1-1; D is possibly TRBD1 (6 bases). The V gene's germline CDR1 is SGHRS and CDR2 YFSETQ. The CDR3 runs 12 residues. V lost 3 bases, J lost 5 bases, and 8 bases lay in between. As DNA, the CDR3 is TGCGCCAGCAGCTCACAGGGTACTGAAGCTTTCTTT. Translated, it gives CASSSQGTEAFF.

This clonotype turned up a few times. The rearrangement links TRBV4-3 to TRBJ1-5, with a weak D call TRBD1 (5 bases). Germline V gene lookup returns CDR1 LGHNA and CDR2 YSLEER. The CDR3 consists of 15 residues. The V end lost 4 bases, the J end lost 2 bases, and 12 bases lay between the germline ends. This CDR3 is CASSPQVRGNQPQHF. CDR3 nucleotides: TGCGCCAGCAGCCCCCAGGTCAGGGGCAATCAGCCCCAGCATTTT.

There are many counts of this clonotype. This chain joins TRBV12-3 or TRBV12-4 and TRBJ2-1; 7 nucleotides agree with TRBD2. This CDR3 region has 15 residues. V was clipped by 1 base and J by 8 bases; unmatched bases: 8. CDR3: CASSLGGGLPDEQFF. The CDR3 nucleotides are TGTGCCAGCAGTTTAGGGGGAGGGCTACCTGATGAGCAGTTCTTC.

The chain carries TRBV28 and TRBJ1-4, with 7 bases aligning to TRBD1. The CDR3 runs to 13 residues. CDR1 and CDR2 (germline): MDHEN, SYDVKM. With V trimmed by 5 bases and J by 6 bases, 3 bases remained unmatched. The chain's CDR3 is CASSTGTDEKLFF. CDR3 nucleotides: TGTGCCAGCAGTACTGGGACAGATGAAAAACTGTTTTTT.

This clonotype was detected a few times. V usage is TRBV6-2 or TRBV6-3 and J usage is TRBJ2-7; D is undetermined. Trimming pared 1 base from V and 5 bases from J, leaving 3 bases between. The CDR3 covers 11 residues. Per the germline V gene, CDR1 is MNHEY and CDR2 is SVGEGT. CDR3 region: CASSYYDEQYF. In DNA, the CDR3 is TGTGCCAGCAGTTACTACGACGAGCAGTACTTC.

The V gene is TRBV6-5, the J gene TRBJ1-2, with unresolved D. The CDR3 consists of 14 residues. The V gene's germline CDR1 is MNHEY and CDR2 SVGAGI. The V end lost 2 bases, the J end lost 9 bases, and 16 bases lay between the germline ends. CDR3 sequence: CASSYASWSSRYTF. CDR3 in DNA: TGTGCCAGCAGTTACGCCTCATGGTCAAGTCGCTACACCTTC.

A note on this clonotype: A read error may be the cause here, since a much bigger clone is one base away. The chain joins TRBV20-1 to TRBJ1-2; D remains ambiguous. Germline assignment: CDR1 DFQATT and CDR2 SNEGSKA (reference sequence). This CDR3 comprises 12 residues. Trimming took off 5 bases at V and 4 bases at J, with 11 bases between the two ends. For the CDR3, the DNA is TGCAGTGCTTATAGAGGCCTCTATGGCTACACCTTC. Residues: CSAYRGLYGYTF.

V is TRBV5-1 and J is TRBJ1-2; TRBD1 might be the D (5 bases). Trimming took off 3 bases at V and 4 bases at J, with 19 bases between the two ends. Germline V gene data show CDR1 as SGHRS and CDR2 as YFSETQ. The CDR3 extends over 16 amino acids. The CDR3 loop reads CASSSGSLQEVYGYTF. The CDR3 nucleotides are TGCGCCAGCAGCTCCGGGTCCCTACAGGAAGTCTATGGCTACACCTTC.

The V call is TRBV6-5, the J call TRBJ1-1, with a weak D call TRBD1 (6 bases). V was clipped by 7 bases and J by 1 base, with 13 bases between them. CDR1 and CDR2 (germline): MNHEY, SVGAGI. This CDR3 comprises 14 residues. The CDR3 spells CASKSGVANTEAFF. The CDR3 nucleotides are TGTGCCAGCAAATCAGGGGTGGCGAACACTGAAGCTTTCTTT.